The TCR beta chain under discussion was sequenced for a study of identical twins. Findings and limits, study-wide: Modelling approaches yielded underestimates of out-of-frame TCR alpha sharing between monozygotic twins.

TCRdb re-analysed the 5' RACE reads in MiXCR, keeping a single row per CDR3 protein. The data contain more than 1.5 million distinct CDR3 sequences, 32% of them singletons. V was trimmed by 2 bases and J by 7 bases, leaving 36 bases between them. The CDR3 extends over 22 amino acids. CDR1 and CDR2 from the germline V gene are ENHRY and SYGVKD. As for this clonotype: Its target is not known.

The chain carries TRBV10-3 and TRBJ2-1; D may correspond to TRBD1 or TRBD2 (5 bases each). The sequenced sample was cord blood. The clonotype was recovered from a newborn girl in good health. The CDR3 DNA is TGTGCCATCAGTGAGACCTACTCCGGGGCTGAACGGACAAACGGGCAAACAAATGAGCAGTTCTTC. Protein product: CAISETYSGAERTNGQTNEQFF.